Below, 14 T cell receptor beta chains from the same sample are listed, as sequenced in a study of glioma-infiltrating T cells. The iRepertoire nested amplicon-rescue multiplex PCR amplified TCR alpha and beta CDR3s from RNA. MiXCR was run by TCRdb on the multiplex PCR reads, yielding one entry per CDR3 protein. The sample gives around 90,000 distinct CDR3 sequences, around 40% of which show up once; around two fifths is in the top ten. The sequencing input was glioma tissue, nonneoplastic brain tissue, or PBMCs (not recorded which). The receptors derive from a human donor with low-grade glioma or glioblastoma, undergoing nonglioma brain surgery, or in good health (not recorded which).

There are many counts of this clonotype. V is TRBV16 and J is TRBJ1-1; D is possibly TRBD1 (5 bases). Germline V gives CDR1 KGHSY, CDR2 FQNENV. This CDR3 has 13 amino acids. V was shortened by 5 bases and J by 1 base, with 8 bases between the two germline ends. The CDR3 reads CASSGDGNTEAFF. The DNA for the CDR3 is TGTGCCAGCAGCGGGGACGGGAACACTGAAGCTTTCTTT.

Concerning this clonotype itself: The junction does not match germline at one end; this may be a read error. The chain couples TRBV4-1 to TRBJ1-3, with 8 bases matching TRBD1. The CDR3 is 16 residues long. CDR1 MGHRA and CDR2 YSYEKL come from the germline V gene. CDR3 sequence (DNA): TGCGCCGGCAGCCAAGGTTCAGGGGGCGCGGGGAACACCATATATTTT. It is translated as CAGSQGSGGAGNTIYF.

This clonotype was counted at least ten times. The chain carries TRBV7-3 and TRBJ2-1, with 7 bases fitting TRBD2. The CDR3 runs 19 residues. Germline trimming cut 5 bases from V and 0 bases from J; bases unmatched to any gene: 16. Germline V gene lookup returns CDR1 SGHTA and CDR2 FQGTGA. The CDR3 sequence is CASSPTSPFPPSSYNEQFF. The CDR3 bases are TGTGCCAGCAGCCCGACTAGCCCTTTCCCCCCAAGCTCCTACAATGAGCAGTTCTTC.

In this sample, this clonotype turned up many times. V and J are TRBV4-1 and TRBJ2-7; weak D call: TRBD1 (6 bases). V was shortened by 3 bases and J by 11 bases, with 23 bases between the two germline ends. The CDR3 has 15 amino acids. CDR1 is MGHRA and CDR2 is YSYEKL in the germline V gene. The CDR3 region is CASSQGQGDRDKKYF. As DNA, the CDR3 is TGCGCCAGCAGCCAGGGCCAGGGAGACCGGGACAAGAAGTACTTC.

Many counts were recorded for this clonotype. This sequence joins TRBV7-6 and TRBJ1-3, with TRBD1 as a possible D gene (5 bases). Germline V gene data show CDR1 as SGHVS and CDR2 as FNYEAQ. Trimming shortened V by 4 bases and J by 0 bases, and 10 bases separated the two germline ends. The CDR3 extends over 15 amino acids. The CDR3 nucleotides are TGTGCCAGCAGCTCGGGACTGAGCTCTGGAAACACCATATATTTT. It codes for CASSSGLSSGNTIYF.

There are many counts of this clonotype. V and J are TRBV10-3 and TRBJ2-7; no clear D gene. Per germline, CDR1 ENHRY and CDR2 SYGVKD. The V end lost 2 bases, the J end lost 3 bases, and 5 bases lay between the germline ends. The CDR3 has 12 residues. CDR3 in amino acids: CAISEVSYEQYF. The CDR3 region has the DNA TGTGCCATCAGTGAGGTCAGCTACGAGCAGTACTTC.

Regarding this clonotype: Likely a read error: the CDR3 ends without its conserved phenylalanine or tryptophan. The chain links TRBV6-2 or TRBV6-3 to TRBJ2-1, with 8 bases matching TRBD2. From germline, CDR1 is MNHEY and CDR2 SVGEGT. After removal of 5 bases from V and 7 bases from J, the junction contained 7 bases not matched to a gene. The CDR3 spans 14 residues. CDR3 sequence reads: CASSHSGDRNEQFL. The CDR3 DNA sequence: TGTGCCAGCAGTCATAGCGGGGACCGAAATGAGCAGTTCTTA.

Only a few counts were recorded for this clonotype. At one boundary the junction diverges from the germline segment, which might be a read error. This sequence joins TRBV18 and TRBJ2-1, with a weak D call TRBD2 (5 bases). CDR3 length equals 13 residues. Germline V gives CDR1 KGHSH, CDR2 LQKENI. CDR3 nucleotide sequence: TGTGCCAGCTCGGCCGACTACTACGATGAGCAGTTCTTC. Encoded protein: CASSADYYDEQFF.

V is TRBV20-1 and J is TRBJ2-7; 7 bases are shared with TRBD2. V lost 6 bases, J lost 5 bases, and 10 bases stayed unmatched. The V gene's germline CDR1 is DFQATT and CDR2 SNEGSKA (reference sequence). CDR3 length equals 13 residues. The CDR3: CSAKRSGDHEQYF. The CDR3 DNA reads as TGCAGTGCCAAAAGGAGCGGGGACCACGAGCAGTACTTC.

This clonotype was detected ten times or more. The CDR3 spells CASSLPGTSGSHEQFF. For the CDR3, the DNA is TGCGCCAGCAGCTTACCCGGGACTAGCGGGAGTCATGAGCAGTTCTTC. The rearrangement uses TRBV5-1 and TRBJ2-1, with TRBD2 identical over 14 bases. Per germline, CDR1 SGHRS and CDR2 YFSETQ. After removal of 2 bases from V and 8 bases from J, the junction contained 6 bases not matched to a gene. The CDR3 has 16 amino acids.

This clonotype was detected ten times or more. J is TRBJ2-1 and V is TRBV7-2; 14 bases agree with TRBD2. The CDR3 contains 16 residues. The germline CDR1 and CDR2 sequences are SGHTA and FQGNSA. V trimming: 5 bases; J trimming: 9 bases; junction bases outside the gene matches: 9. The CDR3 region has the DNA TGTGCCAGCAGCCTAGGGACTAGCGGGAGTAGTGTTGAGCAGTTCTTC. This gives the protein CASSLGTSGSSVEQFF.

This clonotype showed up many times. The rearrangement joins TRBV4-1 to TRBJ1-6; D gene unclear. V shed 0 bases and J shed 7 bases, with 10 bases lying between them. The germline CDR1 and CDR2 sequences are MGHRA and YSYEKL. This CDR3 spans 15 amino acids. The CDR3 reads CASSQDGQFNSPLHF. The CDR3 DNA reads TGCGCCAGCAGCCAAGATGGGCAGTTCAATTCACCCCTCCACTTT.

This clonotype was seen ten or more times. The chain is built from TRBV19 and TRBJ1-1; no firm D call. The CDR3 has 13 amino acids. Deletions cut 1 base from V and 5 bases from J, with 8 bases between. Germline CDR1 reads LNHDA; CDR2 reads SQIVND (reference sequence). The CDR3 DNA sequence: TGTGCCAGTAGTATAGCAGCGGGGACTGAAGCTTTCTTT. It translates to CASSIAAGTEAFF.

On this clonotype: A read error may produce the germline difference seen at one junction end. CDR3 loop: CASVGSRNQPQHF. The CDR3 region has the DNA TGTGCCAGCGTGGGTAGCAGAAATCAGCCCCAGCATTTC. This rearrangement joins TRBV2 to TRBJ1-5, with no clear D. Germline CDR1 and CDR2: SNHLY and FYNNEI. The CDR3 contains 13 residues.